This TCR beta chain is from a study of T cells in Graves' hyperthyroidism and ophthalmopathy. The TCR beta CDR3 regions underwent amplification using RNA transcripts as the source. The TCR CDR3 was amplified in a first-round RT-PCR using the HTBI primer set. TCRdb analysed the multiplex PCR reads with MiXCR anew, one entry per CDR3 protein. The sample holds some 550,000 distinct CDR3 sequences, around 20% seen once. This clonotype was counted many times. As yet, its antigen is unknown. Regarding the study as a whole: The model anticipated ophthalmopathy a median approximately 6.6 months pre-onset.

The sequenced sample was blood. The TCR sequence derives from a man aged 18 to 29 with Graves' hyperthyroidism.

CDR3 nucleotide sequence: TGTGCCAGCAGGTGGACAGATAACTATGGCTACACCTTC. Its protein product is CASRWTDNYGYTF. V and J are TRBV28 and TRBJ1-2; D perhaps matches TRBD1 (6 bases). The V end lost 6 bases, the J end lost 1 base, and 9 bases lay between the germline ends. The CDR3 has 13 amino acids. In germline, CDR1 is MDHEN, CDR2 SYDVKM.